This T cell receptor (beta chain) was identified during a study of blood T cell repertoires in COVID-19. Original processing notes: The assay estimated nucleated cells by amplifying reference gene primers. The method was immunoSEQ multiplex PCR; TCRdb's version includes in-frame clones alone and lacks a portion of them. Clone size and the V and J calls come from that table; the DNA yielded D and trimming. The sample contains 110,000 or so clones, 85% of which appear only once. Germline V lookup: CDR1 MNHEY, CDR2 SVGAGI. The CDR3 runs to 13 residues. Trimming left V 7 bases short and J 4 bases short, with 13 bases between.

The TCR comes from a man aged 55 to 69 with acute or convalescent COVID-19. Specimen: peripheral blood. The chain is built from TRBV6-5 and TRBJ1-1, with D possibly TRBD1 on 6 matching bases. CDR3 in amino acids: CASTGGGFTEAFF. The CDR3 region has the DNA TGTGCCAGCACTGGGGGGGGCTTCACTGAAGCTTTCTTT.